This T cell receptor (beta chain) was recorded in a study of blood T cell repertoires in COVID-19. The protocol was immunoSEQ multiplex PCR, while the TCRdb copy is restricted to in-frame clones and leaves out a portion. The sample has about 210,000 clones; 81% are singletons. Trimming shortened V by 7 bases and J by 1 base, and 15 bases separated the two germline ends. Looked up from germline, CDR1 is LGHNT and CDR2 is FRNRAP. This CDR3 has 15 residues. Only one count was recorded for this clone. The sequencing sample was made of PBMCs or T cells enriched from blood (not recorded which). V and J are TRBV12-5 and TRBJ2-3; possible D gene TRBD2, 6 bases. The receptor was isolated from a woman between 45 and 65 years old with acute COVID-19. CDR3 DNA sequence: TGTGCTAGTGCTCTACAGTGGGGGGGCACAGATACGCAGTATTTT. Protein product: CASALQWGGTDTQYF.